This T cell receptor (beta chain) came from a study of CD8+ T cells in alopecia areata. After isolation, RNA underwent reverse transcription to generate cDNA as the sequencing template. Sequencing was performed with immunoSEQ multiplex PCR; in TCRdb, only in-frame clones are kept and a portion is missing. Seen here are about 200,000 clones, 50% to 70% observed once, and the top ten hold approximately 1.2%. Treatment of the sample: oral pan-JAK inhibitor, 5-10 mg twice daily. Specimen: CD4+ T cells sorted from blood, collected around week 50, from a patient treated with tofacitinib. This clonotype was sampled from a human donor with alopecia areata.

The CDR3 here is CSVQGANEQFF. CDR3 sequence (DNA): TGCAGCGTGCAGGGGGCGAATGAGCAGTTCTTC. The chain couples TRBV29-1 to TRBJ2-1; 8 bases are shared with TRBD1. Germline trimming cut 6 bases from V and 7 bases from J; bases unmatched to any gene: 2. CDR1 and CDR2 (germline): SQVTM, ANQGSEA. There are 11 residues in the CDR3.